This paragraph reports one TCR beta chain. The data are from a study of OX40 agonist ivuxolimab in advanced cancers. The V gene's germline CDR1 is SGHVS and CDR2 FNYEAQ. The V gene lost 1 base and the J gene lost 3 bases, with 10 bases spanning the gap. The CDR3 covers 15 residues. Method: immunoSEQ multiplex PCR; TCRdb's copy keeps in-frame clones and lacks some. The sample consists of approximately 49,000 clones, 80% to 85% of them appearing once. Sequencing used CD4+ or CD8+ T cells sorted from blood, obtained in a trial of the OX40 agonist ivuxolimab. The rearrangement links TRBV7-6 to TRBJ1-3; possibly TRBD1 for D (6 bases). This clonotype originated in an adult with an advanced solid tumor such as melanoma, head and neck, liver or kidney cancer. CDR3 sequence (DNA): TGTGCCAGCAGCTTAGGAGGGGGTTATGGAAACACCATATATTTT. It yields the protein CASSLGGGYGNTIYF. The whole variable domain, filled in from reference TRBV7-6 and TRBJ1-3, reads GAGVSQSPRYKVTKRGQDVALRCDPISGHVSLYWYRQALGQGPEFLTYFNYEAQQDKSGLPNDRFSAERPEGSISTLTIQRTEQRDSAMYRCASSLGGGYGNTIYFGEGSWLTVV.